This T cell receptor (beta chain) was identified in a study of neurological immune-mediated disorders. It was by 5'RACE with 10-nucleotide random UMIs that the cDNA was made. MiXCR, run by TCRdb on the 5' RACE reads, gives a single entry per CDR3 protein. This sample yields 75,000 to 95,000 distinct CDR3 sequences, of which 17% are seen a single time; 15% to 19% belongs to the top ten. Germline assignment: CDR1 DFQATT and CDR2 SNEGSKA (reference sequence). V lost 6 bases and J lost 3; bases outside the gene matches: 10. The length of the CDR3 is 14 residues. This clonotype was picked up many times. For the unsorted libraries, 2 million PBMCs stored at -80 C served as input.

The V and J genes are TRBV20-1 and TRBJ1-2; 7 bases agree with TRBD1. The sequence came from a middle-aged woman in good health. Sequencing input: PBMCs. DNA of the CDR3: TGCAGTGCCTGGACAGGAGGGAGTGACTATGGCTACACCTTC. This gives the protein CSAWTGGSDYGYTF.